The 27 T cell receptor beta chains below were found in one sample sequenced in a study of early T cells in non-severe SARS-CoV-2 infection. Each CDR3 protein gets one entry after TCRdb re-called the 5' RACE reads with MiXCR. This sample has approximately 76,000 distinct CDR3 sequences; about 10% occur once, and the top ten carry around 4.7%. The specimen sequenced was whole blood. The receptors here all came from an adult who was a healthcare worker with PCR-confirmed SARS-CoV-2 infection or an uninfected control (not recorded which).

The chain is built from TRBV6-2 or TRBV6-3 and TRBJ2-5, with no clear D. The germline V gene encodes CDR1 MNHEY and CDR2 SVGEGT. Between the trimmed V and J ends, which lost 7 bases and 2 bases, there was a span of 8 bases. This CDR3 is 12 amino acids long. The CDR3 nucleotides read TGTGCCAGCACACCAGAACAAGAGACCCAGTACTTC. Its translation is CASTPEQETQYF.

The CDR3 is CASSEQGAPYEQYF. The DNA for the CDR3 is TGCGCCAGCAGTGAGCAGGGGGCGCCCTACGAGCAGTACTTC. The chain links TRBV10-1 to TRBJ2-7, with 8 bases fitting TRBD1. The V gene's germline CDR1 is WNHNN and CDR2 SYGVQD (reference sequence). Losses at the gene ends were 2 bases for V and 2 bases for J; bases not matched to a gene: 2. This CDR3 spans 14 amino acids.

This clonotype has just a few counts. V and J are TRBV6-5 and TRBJ2-3; D is perhaps TRBD1 or TRBD2 (6 bases each). CDR1 is MNHEY and CDR2 is SVGAGI in the germline V gene. The CDR3 runs to 13 residues. V lost 7 bases and J lost 5, with 13 bases in between. The CDR3 DNA is TGTGCCAGCAAGGGGGGTAATTTAGATACGCAGTATTTT. As protein: CASKGGNLDTQYF.

This clonotype was seen repeatedly, ten times or more. The rearrangement links TRBV11-2 to TRBJ2-7, with D unclear. Trimming shortened V by 4 bases and J by 0 bases, and 13 bases separated the two germline ends. There are 15 residues in the CDR3. The germline gives CDR1 SGHAT, CDR2 FQNNGV. In DNA form, the CDR3 reads TGTGCCAGCAGCTCGCAGTACTTTAACTCCTACGAGCAGTACTTC. Its translation: CASSSQYFNSYEQYF.

The sample holds a few counts of this clonotype. This rearrangement joins TRBV19 to TRBJ2-6; D call uncertain. CDR1 and CDR2 from the germline V gene are LNHDA and SQIVND (reference sequence). This CDR3 contains 15 residues. V gave up 7 bases and J gave up 0 bases, with 10 bases separating them. CDR3 nucleotides: TGTGCCAGTATTAGAGGTGGCTCTGGGGCCAACGTCCTGACTTTC. It yields the protein CASIRGGSGANVLTF. Full variable domain (outside the CDR3, taken from reference TRBV19 and TRBJ2-6): DGGITQSPKYLFRKEGQNVTLSCEQNLNHDAMYWYRQDPGQGLRLIYYSQIVNDFQKGDIAEGYSVSREKKESFPLTVTSAQKNPTAFYLCASIRGGSGANVLTFGAGSRLTVL.

This clonotype appeared many times. The chain couples TRBV5-1 to TRBJ1-5, with unresolved D. The CDR3 is 14 residues long. CDR1 is SGHRS, CDR2 YFSETQ, per germline. Trimming stripped 4 bases from V and 5 bases from J, with 13 bases between. CDR3 in amino acids: CASSPGSEDQPQHF. CDR3 nucleotide sequence: TGCGCCAGCAGCCCCGGGTCAGAAGATCAGCCCCAGCATTTT.

This clonotype came up many times. The CDR3 protein is CASSVEEDETQYF. DNA of the CDR3: TGTGCCAGCAGCGTAGAAGAGGATGAGACCCAGTACTTC. The chain links TRBV9 to TRBJ2-5; D not certain. Trimming removed 0 bases at V and 5 bases at J, with 8 bases between. CDR3 length: 13 amino acids. Germline loops: CDR1 SGDLS, CDR2 YYNGEE.

This clonotype turned up a few times. The gene calls are TRBV10-2 and TRBJ2-7; D unresolved. From germline, CDR1 is WSHSY and CDR2 SAAADI. V was shortened by 6 bases and J by 1 base, with 10 bases between the two germline ends. CDR3 length equals 13 residues. The CDR3 sequence: CASSEGRSYEQYF. The CDR3 DNA reads as TGCGCCAGCAGCGAAGGACGGTCCTACGAGCAGTACTTC.

The chain recombines TRBV9 with TRBJ2-3; D is possibly TRBD1 (6 bases). Germline V CDR1 and CDR2: SGDLS, YYNGEE. V was pared by 0 bases and J by 0 bases, with 11 bases between. The CDR3 sequence is 16 residues long. CDR3 nucleotides: TGTGCCAGCAGCGTAGTCCCGGGGACAAGCACAGATACGCAGTATTTT. Amino acid sequence: CASSVVPGTSTDTQYF.

This chain's CDR3 is CAISVGSEQYF. The CDR3 DNA reads as TGTGCCATCAGTGTTGGTTCCGAGCAGTACTTC. The V call is TRBV10-3, the J call TRBJ2-7; D remains ambiguous. The germline gives CDR1 ENHRY, CDR2 SYGVKD. The CDR3 is made up of 11 amino acids. Trimming left V 4 bases short and J 6 bases short, with 7 bases between.

This clonotype was seen repeatedly, ten times or more. This rearrangement joins TRBV18 to TRBJ1-5; possibly TRBD1 for D (6 bases). V dropped 3 bases and J dropped 5 bases, with 11 bases sitting between them. Germline CDR1 KGHSH, CDR2 LQKENI. This CDR3 has 14 residues. CDR3 bases: TGTGCCAGCTCACCCCAGGGGTGGGATCAGCCCCAGCATTTT. As protein: CASSPQGWDQPQHF.

Only a few counts were recorded for this clonotype. The chain carries TRBV18 and TRBJ2-6; 8 bases fit TRBD1. There are 15 residues in the CDR3. Looked up from germline, CDR1 is KGHSH and CDR2 is LQKENI. V was pared by 3 bases and J by 2 bases, with 0 bases of the junction left unmatched. This chain's CDR3 is CASSPDRAGANVLTF. The CDR3 nucleotides read TGTGCCAGCTCACCGGACAGGGCTGGGGCCAACGTCCTGACTTTC.

This clonotype was seen many times. The chain has TRBV6-5 and TRBJ2-1; TRBD2 agrees at 7 bases. There are 15 residues in the CDR3. The V gene end was trimmed by 6 bases and the J gene end by 9 bases; junction bases not matched to a gene: 14. In germline, CDR1 is MNHEY, CDR2 SVGAGI. CDR3 protein: CASRTSLGGSAEQFF. The CDR3 DNA reads TGTGCCAGCAGAACCTCTCTGGGGGGGTCTGCTGAGCAGTTCTTC.

This clonotype was detected a few times. V and J are TRBV9 and TRBJ2-3; 7 bases fit TRBD2. CDR3 length equals 17 residues. V gave up 0 bases and J gave up 4 bases; unmatched junction bases: 11. CDR1 and CDR2 (germline): SGDLS, YYNGEE. CDR3 sequence: CASSVDASGGWADTQYF. The DNA for the CDR3 is TGTGCCAGCAGCGTAGATGCTTCGGGGGGTTGGGCAGATACGCAGTATTTT.

This clonotype occurred many times. The J gene is TRBJ1-2, the V gene TRBV6-6, with a tentative D call TRBD1 (5 bases). The CDR3 totals 15 residues. Trimming cost V 2 bases and J 2 bases, with 12 bases left between them. The germline gives CDR1 MNHNY, CDR2 SVGAGI (reference sequence). For the CDR3, the DNA is TGTGCCAGCAGTTACGGGGCCACATACAACTATGGCTACACCTTC. The encoded protein is CASSYGATYNYGYTF.

This clonotype was found many times. The chain uses TRBV10-3 and TRBJ1-5, with D possibly being TRBD1 (5 bases). V was pared by 1 base and J by 5 bases, with 15 bases between. The CDR3 extends over 16 amino acids. The germline CDR1 and CDR2 sequences are ENHRY and SYGVKD. The CDR3 DNA reads TGTGCCATCAGTGAGTTTAACCGGGACGGGGATCAGCCCCAGCATTTT. It yields the protein CAISEFNRDGDQPQHF.

The gene calls are TRBV28 and TRBJ2-2; 7 nucleotides match TRBD1. The CDR3 extends over 17 amino acids. Germline CDR1 and CDR2: MDHEN and SYDVKM. Trimming at V came to 7 bases and at J to 4 bases, leaving 15 bases not matched to a gene. The CDR3 region is CASTTPSGTALTGELFF. The DNA of the CDR3 is TGTGCCAGCACCACTCCCTCCGGGACAGCGCTCACCGGGGAGCTGTTTTTT.

This clonotype was counted at least ten times. The genes are TRBV18 and TRBJ2-7, with 8 bases fitting TRBD1. V was pared by 3 bases and J by 2 bases, with 0 bases of the junction left unmatched. This CDR3 contains 13 residues. The germline gives CDR1 KGHSH, CDR2 LQKENI. DNA for the CDR3: TGTGCCAGCTCACCGGACAGGGCCTACGAGCAGTACTTC. This codes for CASSPDRAYEQYF.

This clonotype appeared a few times. The chain has TRBV30 and TRBJ1-4, with D hard to call. The CDR3 covers 15 residues. From germline, CDR1 is GTSNPN and CDR2 SVGIG (reference sequence). V was shortened by 0 bases and J by 10 bases, with 18 bases between the two germline ends. CDR3 sequence (DNA): TGTGCCTGGAGTGTACCTGGGCACCAAGCTGGAAAACTGTTTTTT. It is translated as CAWSVPGHQAGKLFF.

The rearrangement joins TRBV5-6 to TRBJ1-6; no reliable D call. The CDR3 is 16 residues long. V gave up 5 bases and J gave up 1 base, with 13 bases separating them. From germline, CDR1 is SGHDT and CDR2 YYEEEE. The CDR3 bases are TGTGCCAGCAGTTCCTTTCGGAGTTCCTATAATTCACCCCTCCACTTT. It codes for CASSSFRSSYNSPLHF.

This clonotype has ten or more counts. This sequence joins TRBV11-2 and TRBJ2-5, with a weak D call TRBD1 (5 bases). Trimming left V 7 bases short and J 5 bases short, with 17 bases between. The V gene's germline CDR1 is SGHAT and CDR2 FQNNGV. The CDR3 loop spans 14 amino acids. The CDR3 sequence is CASKGAASRETQYF. The CDR3 bases are TGTGCCAGCAAAGGGGCGGCCTCCCGGGAGACCCAGTACTTC.

This clonotype was picked up many times. The CDR3 coding sequence is TGCAGTGCTAGAGATCCCCGGCCGAACACTGAAGCTTTCTTT. The encoded protein is CSARDPRPNTEAFF. This chain connects TRBV20-1 to TRBJ1-1; D not certain. Germline V gene sequence: CDR1 DFQATT, CDR2 SNEGSKA (reference sequence). V was trimmed by 0 bases and J by 1 base, leaving 9 bases between them. The CDR3 has 14 residues.

This clonotype showed up just a few times. The chain combines TRBV6-2 or TRBV6-3 with TRBJ1-1, with 9 bases identical to TRBD1. V lost 4 bases and J lost 6; bases outside the gene matches: 6. There are 14 residues in the CDR3. The V gene's germline CDR1 is MNHEY and CDR2 SVGEGT. CDR3 in DNA: TGTGCCAGCAGTTCCCGGGACAGGGTTGCTGAAGCTTTCTTT. Translation gives CASSSRDRVAEAFF.

The CDR3 region has the DNA TGCAGCGTTGATGAAGCTTTCTTT. Its protein product is CSVDEAFF. V usage is TRBV29-1 and J usage is TRBJ1-1; D gene unclear. The CDR3 is 8 residues long. Germline V lookup: CDR1 SQVTM, CDR2 ANQGSEA. V lost 3 bases to trimming and J lost 7 bases, with 0 bases between them.

The rearrangement links TRBV4-3 to TRBJ1-2; 7 bases are shared with TRBD1. The CDR3 sequence is 14 residues long. The J segment lost 4 bases and the V segment lost 1 base, leaving 3 bases of the junction unmatched. Germline V gene sequence: CDR1 LGHNA, CDR2 YSLEER. The CDR3 DNA reads as TGCGCCAGCAGCCAAGCCCGACAGGGCTATGGCTACACCTTC. It encodes CASSQARQGYGYTF.

The sample holds many counts of this clonotype. The rearrangement links TRBV6-6 to TRBJ2-7; D not resolved. V was trimmed by 0 bases and J by 3 bases, leaving 9 bases between them. The CDR3 consists of 14 residues. Germline assignment: CDR1 MNHNY and CDR2 SVGAGI (reference sequence). The CDR3 sequence is CASSYSGTGYEQYF. CDR3 DNA: TGTGCCAGCAGTTACTCCGGCACCGGCTACGAGCAGTACTTC.

This clonotype has at least ten counts. The chain joins TRBV30 to TRBJ2-1; D remains unclear. This CDR3 is built from 15 residues. With 0 bases removed from V and 1 base from J, the gap between germline ends came to 10 bases. CDR1 and CDR2 (germline): GTSNPN, SVGIG (reference sequence). CDR3 in DNA: TGTGCCTGGAGTGTTGTAGCACTATCCTACAATGAGCAGTTCTTC. Protein product: CAWSVVALSYNEQFF.